This TCR beta chain was identified in a study of blood T cell repertoires in COVID-19 (dated by TCRdb to 2018 to 2021). In terms of the full investigation: Collaborator samples came from the United States, Italy and Spain and covered acute and convalescent phases of COVID-19. The prospective study material was composed of cDNA or gDNA derived from T cells, B-cell-depleted T cells, or PBMCs. Subjects who had been exposed to COVID-19, were actively infected with it, or had recovered from it provided the deeply sampled blood TCRbeta repertoires that made up the dataset. The repertoires were released in a freely available public database meant as a resource for research on the immune response to SARS-CoV-2. The samples were drawn from the first 160 participants of the ongoing ImmuneRACE study and from over 950 subjects provided by 6 global collaborators. The sample metadata nearly always contained a de-identified subject ID, COVID-19 status, age in years and sex. Where available, HLA class I and class II types were taken from metadata supplied by the sample provider and were not determined by assay-based typing.

TCRbeta CDR3 regions were amplified from genomic DNA using the immunoSEQ Assay, a bias-controlled multiplex PCR. The original pipeline was this. The number of nucleated cells in each sample was estimated by amplification of reference gene primers within the assay. Sequence reads were collapsed and filtered to measure the absolute abundance of every unique TCRbeta CDR3 rearrangement. For each sample, productive Simpson clonality was calculated as the square root of Simpson's diversity index across productive rearrangements. In TCRdb, the immuneACCESS table is reduced to in-frame sequences with V and J assigned. These tables do not hold every clone; where another copy was compared, an unresolved V gene accounts for under half, and the others remain unexplained. The V and J calls and the clone size are those of that table, but D and trimming were determined from the DNA. The table for this sample lists approximately 240,000 clones; about four fifths of them were counted only once. The ten largest clones take up under 4.5% of the sample.

Overall study results and their limits: Clinical and demographic metadata were provided uncurated, with the amount varying by source and participant.

Including cysteine and phenylalanine, the CDR3 has 13 amino acids. The kept DNA is CDR3 alone, 39 bases in frame from the first base. According to the germline V gene (reference sequence), CDR1 reads SEHNR and CDR2 reads FQNEAQ. Deletion took 3 bases off V and 3 bases off J, with a span of 8 bases between the germline ends. In the case of this clone: Its antigen is unknown. Per-base quality was not reported, and no clone a single base away is much larger than it.

Each collaborating institution followed its own protocols to collect whole blood in K2EDTA tubes. For TCRbeta analysis, collaborators shipped samples in one of three forms: frozen whole blood, isolated PBMCs, or DNA extracted from either of those sample types. Input material: peripheral blood. The sequence is built from TRBV7-9 and TRBJ1-1; TRBD1 is a weak D gene call, 6 bases matching. This sequence originates from a man over 45 with acute or convalescent COVID-19. The CDR3 protein sequence reads: CASSLRQDTEAFF. The DNA sequence reads TGTGCCAGCAGCTTGAGACAGGACACTGAAGCTTTCTTT.